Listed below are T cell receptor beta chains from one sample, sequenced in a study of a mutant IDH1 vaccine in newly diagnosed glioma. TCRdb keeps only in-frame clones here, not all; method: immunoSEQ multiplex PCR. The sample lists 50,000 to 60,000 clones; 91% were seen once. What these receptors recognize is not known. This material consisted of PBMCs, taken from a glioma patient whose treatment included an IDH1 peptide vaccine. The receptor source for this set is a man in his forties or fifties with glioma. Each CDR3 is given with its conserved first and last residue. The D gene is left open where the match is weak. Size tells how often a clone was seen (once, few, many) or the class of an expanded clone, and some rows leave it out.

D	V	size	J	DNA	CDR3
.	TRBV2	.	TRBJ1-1	TGTGCCAGCAGTGAAGTCGGGGGCGGGGGAGCTTTCTTT	CASSEVGGGGAFF
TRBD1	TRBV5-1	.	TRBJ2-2	TGCGCCAGCAGCTTGGGACAGGGGGAGGCCGGGGAGCTGTTTTTT	CASSLGQGEAGELFF
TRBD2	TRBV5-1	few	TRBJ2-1	TGCGCCAGCAGCTTTACGGGACTAGCGGGGGTATACAATGAGCAGTTCTTC	CASSFTGLAGVYNEQFF
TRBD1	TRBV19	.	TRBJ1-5	TGTGCCAGTAGTATAGGTGGCAGGGGGCTGAGTTTTCAGCCCCAGCATTTT	CASSIGGRGLSFQPQHF
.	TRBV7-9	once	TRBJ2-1	TGTGCCAGCAGCTTCATCCGGGGGACCTCCTACAATGAGCAGTTCTTC	CASSFIRGTSYNEQFF
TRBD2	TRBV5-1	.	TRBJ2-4	TGCGCCAGCAGCTTGTTAAAGGGAGGGAGGGTTGCCAAAAACATTCAGTACTTC	CASSLLKGGRVAKNIQYF
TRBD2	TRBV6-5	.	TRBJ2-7	TGTGCCAGCAGTTATTACAGCGGGGGGGCATCCTACGAGCAGTACTTC	CASSYYSGGASYEQYF
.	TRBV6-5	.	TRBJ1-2	TGTGCCAGCTCACAACGTGGGCAAAACTATGGCTACACCTTC	CASSQRGQNYGYTF
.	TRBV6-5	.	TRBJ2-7	TGTGCCAGCAGTTATCTAGGGGTAGGGTCCTACGAGCAGTACTTC	CASSYLGVGSYEQYF
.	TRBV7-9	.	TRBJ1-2	TGTGCCAGCAGTCGCGACATAAACTATGGCTACACCTTC	CASSRDINYGYTF
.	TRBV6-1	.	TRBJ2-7	TGTGCCAGCAGTGCCAGGGTCAGAGAGCAGTACTTC	CASSARVREQYF
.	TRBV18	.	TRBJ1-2	TGTGCCAGCTCACCACAGGGGGACTATGGCTACACCTTC	CASSPQGDYGYTF
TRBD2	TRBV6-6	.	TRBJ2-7	TGTGCCAGCAGTCCCCGGACTAGCGGGAGCTACGAGCAGTACTTC	CASSPRTSGSYEQYF
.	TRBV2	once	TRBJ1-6	TGTGCCAGCAGTGTCGAGGGCAGCTCCTATAATTCACCCCTCCACTTT	CASSVEGSSYNSPLHF
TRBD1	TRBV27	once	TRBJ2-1	TGTGCCAGCAGTTTATCCCAGGGGGCGGGTAATGAGCAGTTCTTC	CASSLSQGAGNEQFF
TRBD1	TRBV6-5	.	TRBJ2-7	TGTGCCAGCAGCTCCGGGACAGGGTACTACGAGCAGTACTTC	CASSSGTGYYEQYF
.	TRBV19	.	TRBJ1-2	TGTGCCAGTAGTTCGGGAGTATACACCTTC	CASSSGVYTF
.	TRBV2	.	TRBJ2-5	TGTGCCAGCAGCTTCGGACTGACGGGAGAGACCCAGTACTTC	CASSFGLTGETQYF
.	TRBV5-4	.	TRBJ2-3	TGTGCCAGCAGCTTGCATGGCGGGTCCACAGATACGCAGTATTTT	CASSLHGGSTDTQYF
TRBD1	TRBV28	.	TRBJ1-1	TGTGCCACCATACAGGGGATGAACACTGAAGCTTTCTTT	CATIQGMNTEAFF
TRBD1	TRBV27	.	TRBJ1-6	TGTGCCAGCAGTTCCTGGTCCCCCCGACAGGGATCCAATTCACCCCTCCACTTT	CASSSWSPRQGSNSPLHF
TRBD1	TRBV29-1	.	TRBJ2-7	TGCAGCGTTGAACAGGGACAGTCCTACGAGCAGTACTTC	CSVEQGQSYEQYF
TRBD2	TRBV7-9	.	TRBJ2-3	TGTGCCAGCAGCTTAATTAGGAGCGGGGGGGCTTTCTCCACAGATACGCAGTATTTT	CASSLIRSGGAFSTDTQYF